What follows are 21 T cell receptor beta chains derived from one specimen sequenced in a study of OX40 agonist ivuxolimab in advanced cancers. Library method: the immunoSEQ multiplex PCR assay. Not all clones reach the TCRdb copy of this immuneACCESS table, which keeps in-frame sequences only. Checked studies attribute under half of the gap to unresolved V genes and leave the rest unexplained. This sample has approximately 66,000 clones in its table, and about 85% of those were observed once. The biggest ten clones account for roughly 0.8% of the sample. Sequenced here: CD4+ or CD8+ T cells sorted from blood, sampled in a trial of the OX40 agonist ivuxolimab. These receptors all come from an adult with an advanced solid tumor such as melanoma, head and neck, liver or kidney cancer.

This chain connects TRBV7-9 to TRBJ2-1, with 7 bases lining up with TRBD2. The germline gives CDR1 SEHNR, CDR2 FQNEAQ (reference sequence). This CDR3 region has 18 residues. With V trimmed by 6 bases and J by 6 bases, 20 bases remained unmatched. CDR3 sequence reads: CASSRFAPSRETPNEQFF. CDR3 bases: TGTGCCAGCAGTCGTTTCGCCCCTTCGCGGGAGACCCCCAATGAGCAGTTCTTC.

V gene TRBV5-5 combines with J gene TRBJ2-1; 10 nucleotides align to TRBD2. This CDR3 is built from 14 residues. The V gene's germline CDR1 is SGHKS and CDR2 YYEKEE (reference sequence). V dropped 0 bases and J dropped 15; count of bases not matched to a gene: 9. As DNA, the CDR3 is TGTGCCAGCAGCTTGGAACTAGCGGGGCCCCTTTGGTTCTTC. Residues: CASSLELAGPLWFF.

The chain uses TRBV11-2 and TRBJ2-7; D gene uncertain. Per the germline V gene, CDR1 is SGHAT and CDR2 is FQNNGV. This CDR3 spans 12 amino acids. With 3 bases removed from V and 5 bases from J, the gap between germline ends came to 8 bases. CDR3 sequence (DNA): TGTGCCAGCAGCTTTTCCAGAGACGAGCAGTACTTC. It codes for CASSFSRDEQYF.

The chain is built from TRBV6-6 and TRBJ1-1, with 7 bases identical to TRBD1. This CDR3 has 16 residues. J gave up 1 base and V 5 bases, and 10 bases lay outside the gene matches. Germline-derived CDR1 and CDR2 are MNHNY and SVGAGI (reference sequence). This CDR3 reads CASSTPPTGANTEAFF. CDR3 coding DNA: TGTGCCAGCAGTACCCCCCCTACAGGGGCGAACACTGAAGCTTTCTTT.

The chain employs TRBV4-3 and TRBJ1-1, with 8 bases matching TRBD1. The V and J ends lost 2 bases and 4 bases, in that order; junction bases with no gene match: 6. CDR3 size: 15 residues. Germline-derived CDR1 and CDR2 are LGHNA and YSLEER. CDR3 protein: CASSQPGTGITEAFF. The CDR3 DNA reads TGCGCCAGCAGCCAACCCGGGACAGGAATCACTGAAGCTTTCTTT.

DNA of the CDR3: TGTGCCAGCAGCCGAGGGACAGTGAATCAAAATCAGCCCCAGCATTTT. Protein sequence: CASSRGTVNQNQPQHF. The V and J genes are TRBV7-2 and TRBJ1-5; TRBD1 matches 7 bases. CDR3 size: 16 residues. V trimming: 5 bases; J trimming: 4 bases; junction bases outside the gene matches: 11. Germline loops: CDR1 SGHTA, CDR2 FQGNSA.

This rearrangement joins TRBV6-1 to TRBJ2-5; no clear D gene. The CDR3 contains 14 residues. Germline V gene sequence: CDR1 MNHNS, CDR2 SASEGT. Trimming shortened V by 2 bases and J by 2 bases, and 9 bases separated the two germline ends. CDR3 nucleotides: TGTGCCAGCAGTGAATGGGCACTACAAGAGACCCAGTACTTC. The encoded protein is CASSEWALQETQYF.

The chain recombines TRBV5-4 with TRBJ2-7; D is undetermined. V was cut by 0 bases and J by 2 bases, with 6 bases left in between. The CDR3 is 13 amino acids. The V gene's germline CDR1 is SGHNT and CDR2 YYREEE (reference sequence). The CDR3 nucleotides are TGTGCCAGCAGCTTGGACGGTACCTACGAGCAGTACTTC. As protein: CASSLDGTYEQYF.

The chain links TRBV6-5 to TRBJ1-2; D is unclear. Trimming stripped 5 bases from V and 4 bases from J, with 8 bases between. The length of the CDR3 is 12 residues. Germline CDR1 is MNHEY and CDR2 is SVGAGI. CDR3 sequence (DNA): TGTGCCAGCAGTGTAGGCCGCTATGGCTACACCTTC. This codes for CASSVGRYGYTF.

This chain links TRBV25-1 with TRBJ1-1; perhaps TRBD1 as D (5 bases). This CDR3 is built from 16 residues. From germline, CDR1 is MGHDK and CDR2 SYGVNS. The V gene lost 1 base and the J gene lost 1 base, with 13 bases spanning the gap. The DNA of the CDR3 is TGTGCCAGCAGTGAATCCAGGGCGGGGAAGAACACTGAAGCTTTCTTT. The encoded protein is CASSESRAGKNTEAFF.

The V gene is TRBV5-4, the J gene TRBJ1-2; the match to TRBD1 covers 7 bases. Germline V gene lookup returns CDR1 SGHNT and CDR2 YYREEE (reference sequence). V was clipped by 3 bases and J by 4 bases; unmatched bases: 9. This CDR3 is built from 15 residues. The DNA for the CDR3 is TGTGCCAGCAGCTGGCAGGGGGGGGCTAGCTATGGCTACACCTTC. Its protein product is CASSWQGGASYGYTF.

The chain is built from TRBV7-9 and TRBJ1-1; tentatively, D is TRBD1 (5 bases). CDR3 size: 14 residues. Germline V gene sequence: CDR1 SEHNR, CDR2 FQNEAQ (reference sequence). Trimming took off 5 bases at V and 2 bases at J, with 12 bases between the two ends. CDR3 residues: CASSLTRVNTEAFF. In nucleotides, the CDR3 is TGTGCCAGCAGCCTCACCAGGGTAAACACTGAAGCTTTCTTT.

This clone came up once. This rearrangement joins TRBV6-5 to TRBJ1-1; 8 bases line up with TRBD1. Germline CDR1 is MNHEY and CDR2 is SVGAGI. The trim removed 5 bases at V and 4 bases at J, leaving 6 bases unmatched. CDR3 length: 14 amino acids. The CDR3 sequence is CASSREQGGTEAFF. CDR3 coding DNA: TGTGCCAGCAGTCGAGAACAGGGGGGCACTGAAGCTTTCTTT.

This clone was detected only once. The rearrangement links TRBV11-2 to TRBJ2-1; 9 bases align to TRBD1. This CDR3 is 17 amino acids long. V gave up 2 bases and J gave up 4 bases; unmatched junction bases: 9. Germline-derived CDR1 and CDR2 are SGHAT and FQNNGV. CDR3 loop: CASSLRGWDRAYNEQFF. The CDR3 coding sequence is TGTGCCAGCAGCTTAAGGGGGTGGGACAGGGCTTACAATGAGCAGTTCTTC.

The J gene is TRBJ2-5, the V gene TRBV28; D gene ambiguous. The CDR3 totals 14 residues. V was clipped by 1 base and J by 1 base, with 7 bases between them. Germline-derived CDR1 and CDR2 are MDHEN and SYDVKM. CDR3 residues: CASSLSPRQETQYF. CDR3 coding DNA: TGTGCCAGCAGTTTATCTCCACGCCAAGAGACCCAGTACTTC.

The rearrangement links TRBV28 to TRBJ1-1; D is unclear. Germline assignment: CDR1 MDHEN and CDR2 SYDVKM. V lost 8 bases, J lost 10 bases, and 11 bases lay in between. The length of the CDR3 is 10 residues. CDR3 bases: TGTGCCAGCTTTCTATTGATAGCTTTCTTT. Translating it yields CASFLLIAFF.

This clone was counted a few times. Other DNA sequences in this specimen translate into the identical CDR3. For the CDR3, the DNA is TGTGCCAGCTCACCATTGGGACAGGGGGCCTACGAGCAGTACTTC. Translating gives CASSPLGQGAYEQYF. The V and J genes are TRBV18 and TRBJ2-7; 11 nucleotides align to TRBD1. This CDR3 comprises 15 residues. CDR1 is KGHSH and CDR2 is LQKENI in the germline V gene. V trimming: 2 bases; J trimming: 2 bases; junction bases outside the gene matches: 2.

The V gene is TRBV5-6, the J gene TRBJ2-7, with 11 bases fitting TRBD2. From germline, CDR1 is SGHDT and CDR2 YYEEEE. The V segment lost 2 bases and the J segment 2 bases; nucleotides outside the gene matches: 9. The CDR3 loop spans 17 amino acids. The CDR3 sequence is CASSFDPTSGGPYEQYF. CDR3 sequence (DNA): TGTGCCAGCAGCTTCGATCCTACTAGCGGGGGACCCTACGAGCAGTACTTC.

The J gene is TRBJ1-1, the V gene TRBV11-2; D is ambiguous. Per germline, CDR1 SGHAT and CDR2 FQNNGV. The V end lost 6 bases, the J end lost 0 bases, and 8 bases lay between the germline ends. The CDR3 consists of 13 residues. This chain's CDR3 is CASSNSMNTEAFF. The CDR3 DNA reads as TGTGCCAGCAGTAACAGCATGAACACTGAAGCTTTCTTT.

The J gene is TRBJ2-5, the V gene TRBV5-1; D is perhaps TRBD1 (6 bases). The CDR3 contains 14 residues. Trimming pared 4 bases from V and 5 bases from J, leaving 15 bases between. Per the germline V gene, CDR1 is SGHRS and CDR2 is YFSETQ. CDR3 sequence: CASSTQGYYETQYF. CDR3 nucleotides: TGCGCCAGCAGCACTCAGGGGTACTATGAGACCCAGTACTTC.

The rearrangement links TRBV28 to TRBJ1-3; no definite D call. V was pared by 4 bases and J by 3 bases, with 13 bases between. This CDR3 contains 15 residues. CDR1 MDHEN and CDR2 SYDVKM come from the germline V gene. As DNA, the CDR3 is TGTGCCAGCAGTTCCCTGGTTGTAAGTGGAAACACCATATATTTT. Its translation: CASSSLVVSGNTIYF.